Described below is a single TCR beta chain sequence and its context. Authors' data handling: For nucleated cells, counts were estimated from reference gene primer amplification. Generated by immunoSEQ multiplex PCR, the TCRdb table keeps only in-frame clones and is missing some. V, J and clone size reflect that table, while D and trimming were determined from the DNA. The sample yields 150,000 to 200,000 clones, roughly 90% seen once. The data stem from a study of blood T cell repertoires in COVID-19. This clonotype was sampled from a man younger than 40 with COVID-19, enrolled during active disease. Sequenced sample: peripheral blood.

The CDR3 DNA is TGTGCCAGCAGCTTGAGGTGGGGGCCCTCTGGAAACACCATATATTTT. Protein: CASSLRWGPSGNTIYF. This chain links TRBV5-5 with TRBJ1-3, with TRBD1 as a possible D gene (6 bases). V shed 1 base and J shed 0 bases, with 11 bases lying between them. This CDR3 spans 16 amino acids. Germline CDR1 reads SGHKS; CDR2 reads YYEKEE (reference sequence).